This T cell receptor (beta chain) was sequenced in a study of blood T cell repertoires in COVID-19. Study overall: Italy, Spain and the United States were the sources of the convalescent and acute COVID-19 samples.

Generated by immunoSEQ multiplex PCR, the TCRdb table keeps only in-frame clones and is missing some. The sample has around 480,000 clones; approximately 88% are singletons. Those enrolled in Seattle joined during active infection and were followed longitudinally afterward. This CDR3 spans 14 amino acids. V gave up 5 bases and J gave up 4 bases; unmatched junction bases: 5. Germline values: CDR1 MDHEN, CDR2 SYDVKM. Notes on this clone: In the same sample, other DNA sequences code for this CDR3.

The V call is TRBV28, the J call TRBJ1-2; TRBD1 agrees at 9 bases. What was sequenced was peripheral blood. This sequence originates from a woman between 50 and 59 years old with COVID-19, enrolled during active disease. The CDR3 loop reads CASSPGTGSYGYTF. CDR3 coding DNA: TGTGCCAGCAGTCCCGGGACAGGGAGCTATGGCTACACCTTC.